The source of this TCR beta chain is a study of shared clonotypes between healthy human individuals (dated by TCRdb to about 2020). For the study in its entirety: Three men and a couple of women, aged 18 to 49 years, made up the cohort. To increase sequencing depth and limit assay-specific biases, TCR repertoire library preparation and sequencing were carried out by different laboratories using diverse techniques. Between about 0.9 and 8.9 billion PBMCs per donor were obtained by leukapheresis. The study deeply sequenced blood TCR repertoires of about 5 healthy adults to estimate repertoire size and the extent of clonotype sharing between individuals. Per donor, three plates each were used for CD4 naive and CD4 memory, two for CD8 naive, and one for CD8 memory. What the research found in general, with its limitations: Even with the large sequencing depth, rarefaction of the sorted-subset datasets indicated that sequencing was incomplete. Based on pairwise subsampling, the degree of clonotype sharing among donors was expected to be affected by sequencing depth. Sampling was restricted to blood, and TCR repertoires in tissue are likely to differ from TCR repertoires in blood. Clonotypes shared by all four sorted-subset donors showed higher generation probabilities than non-shared clonotypes. Across a handful of donors, roughly 5.4% of naive CD4, roughly 3.4% of naive CD8, around 2.1% of memory CD4, and under 0.45% of memory CD8 clonotypes were shared. Larger estimated clonotype richness was generally found for naive subsets than for memory subsets. The genetic and exposure-history diversity represented was limited by the small number of donors.

TCR CDR3 regions were amplified from genomic DNA by multiplex PCR using the deep immunoSEQ assay. For each cell subset, the extracted genomic DNA was distributed evenly across all wells of several immunoSEQ 96-well plates, and each plate served as one replicate. For sorted subsets, each replicate PCR was loaded with 150 to 250 ng genomic DNA, equivalent to 25,000 to 30,000 T cell genomes. Purified libraries were measured with a Qubit 3.0 fluorometer, size-checked on a Bioanalyzer 2100, and measured again with the KAPA Library Quantification kit. Every immunoSEQ 96-well plate was sequenced on a dedicated single-read 150-cycle Illumina NextSeq 550 flow cell. The published analysis was carried out like this. Because the immunoSEQ output held only junctional sequences and lacked quality scores, the filtering could not match the filtering applied to full-length reads. Sequences were annotated with PyIR, a Python wrapper for IgBLAST v1.9, and V/J genes and CDR3 were assigned using IMGT germline references. Reads were removed for weak V/J assignments (E-value above 1e-6), missing CDR3, stop codons, out-of-frame junctions, or ambiguous translated residues. V3J clonotypes were defined as sequences sharing the same inferred V gene, J gene, and CDR3 amino acid sequence. The percentage overlap between two repertoires was calculated by dividing the number of shared unique clonotypes by the size of the smaller repertoire. Three approaches were used to assess repertoire richness: RTK rarefaction, the Chao1 estimator, and Recon v2.1 estimates of unobserved clonotypes. OLGA was used to compute generation probabilities for all TCRbeta clonotypes that the gDNA method yielded from four donors. Here the immuneACCESS table is served through TCRdb, limited to in-frame sequences with V and J called. Missing clones are a known gap in these copies; in checked studies unresolved V genes cover under half, and the rest lacks a known reason. Clone size and the V and J calls come from that table; the DNA yielded D and trimming. The sample records about 2.1 million clones, 93% of which are singletons. The ten largest clones take up over 1.5% of the sample.

CDR1 and CDR2, per the germline V gene (reference sequence), are SEHNR and FQNEAQ. Counted from cysteine to phenylalanine, this CDR3 has 16 amino acids. Only the CDR3 DNA stays, 48 bases, in frame from base 1. V is trimmed back by 4 bases and J by 4 bases, and the junction contains 8 bases that no gene match accounts for. CD8 naive samples consisted of CD45RO-negative cells that were positively selected for CCR7, yielding a CD45RA+CCR7+ population without TemRA cells. The donors were healthy, HIV-negative adults with no recently reported acute infections or vaccinations. All donors were Caucasian adults living in Nashville, Tennessee, USA. Blood was collected by leukapheresis, and PBMCs were isolated by Ficoll-Histopaque density gradient centrifugation and then cryopreserved in liquid nitrogen vapor phase. Purity and quantity of every magnetically sorted T cell population were checked by analytical flow cytometry. Genomic DNA was isolated from every sorted fraction and measured by UV absorbance on a Nanodrop 2000c.

Concerning this clone itself: What this receptor recognizes is not known. Nothing much larger sits one base from this clone, and base qualities are not available.

Specimen: naive CD8+ T cells from PBMCs. The sample's cell subset or site label is to be understood as: CD45RA+CCR7+. The origin of this receptor is a young man in good health. Some clones in this sample may be carry-over from other donors' samples. The V gene is TRBV7-9 and the J gene is TRBJ2-2; a stretch of 8 junction bases matches TRBD1. CDR3 protein: CASSSTWTGRTGELFF. The nucleotides are TGTGCCAGCAGCTCAACCTGGACAGGGCGCACCGGGGAGCTGTTTTTT.